This TCR beta chain was captured in a study of control samples from healthy donors and cancer patients (dated by TCRdb to 2020 to 2021). Libraries were prepared through the immunoSEQ multiplex PCR assay. TCRdb limited this immuneACCESS table to in-frame rearrangements with V and J called. A share of clones is missing; checked studies link under half to unresolved V genes, and the rest is unexplained. The sample has 150,000 to 200,000 clones on record, around nine tenths of them singletons. Roughly 1.7% of the sample is taken by the ten largest. To note about this clone: Its cognate antigen has yet to be identified. Since the CDR3 does not end with the conserved phenylalanine or tryptophan, this likely comes from a read error. Because the CDR3's place on the DNA is in doubt, the DNA is left out and the CDR3 is given as listed by TCRdb.

Termini included, the CDR3 measures 12 amino acids. The receptor was derived from a man between 18 and 29 years old in good health. Sequencing input: blood. The rearrangement joined TRBV21-1 to TRBJ1-4. TRBV21-1 is a pseudogene segment. The CDR3 has the sequence CASSCYRSNPLR.